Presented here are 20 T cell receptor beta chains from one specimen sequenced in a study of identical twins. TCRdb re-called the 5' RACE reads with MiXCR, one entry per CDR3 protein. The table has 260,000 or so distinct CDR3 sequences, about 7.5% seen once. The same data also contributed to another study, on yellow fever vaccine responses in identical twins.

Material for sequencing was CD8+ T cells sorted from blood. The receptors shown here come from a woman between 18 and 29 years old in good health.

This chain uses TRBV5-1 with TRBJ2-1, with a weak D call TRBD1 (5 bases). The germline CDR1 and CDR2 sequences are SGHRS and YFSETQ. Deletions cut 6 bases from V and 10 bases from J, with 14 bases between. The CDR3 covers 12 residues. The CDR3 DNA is TGCGCCAGCAACCTAGACAGTAGCGAGCAGTTCTTC. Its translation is CASNLDSSEQFF. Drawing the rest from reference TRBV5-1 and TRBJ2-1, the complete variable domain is KAGVTQTPRYLIKTRGQQVTLSCSPISGHRSVSWYQQTPGQGLQFLFEYFSETQRNKGNFPGRFSGRQFSNSRSEMNVSTLELGDSALYLCASNLDSSEQFFGPGTRLTVL.

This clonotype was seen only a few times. CDR3 loop: CSARDQAGIQPQHF. The CDR3 DNA sequence: TGCAGTGCTAGAGATCAGGCCGGGATTCAGCCCCAGCATTTT. This chain links TRBV20-1 with TRBJ1-5; D ambiguous. CDR1 is DFQATT, CDR2 SNEGSKA, per germline (reference sequence). Trimming stripped 0 bases from V and 6 bases from J, with 12 bases between. The CDR3 runs to 14 residues.

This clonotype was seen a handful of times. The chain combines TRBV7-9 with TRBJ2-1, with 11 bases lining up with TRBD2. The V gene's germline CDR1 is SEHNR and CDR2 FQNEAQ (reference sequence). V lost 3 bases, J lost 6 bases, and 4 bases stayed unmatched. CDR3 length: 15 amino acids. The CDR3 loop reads CASSFTSGSSNEQFF. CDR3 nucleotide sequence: TGTGCCAGCAGCTTTACTAGCGGGAGTTCCAATGAGCAGTTCTTC. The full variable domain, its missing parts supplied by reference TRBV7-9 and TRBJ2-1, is DTGVSQNPRHKITKRGQNVTFRCDPISEHNRLYWYRQTLGQGPEFLTYFQNEAQLEKSRLLSDRFSAERPKGSFSTLEIQRTEQGDSAMYLCASSFTSGSSNEQFFGPGTRLTVL.

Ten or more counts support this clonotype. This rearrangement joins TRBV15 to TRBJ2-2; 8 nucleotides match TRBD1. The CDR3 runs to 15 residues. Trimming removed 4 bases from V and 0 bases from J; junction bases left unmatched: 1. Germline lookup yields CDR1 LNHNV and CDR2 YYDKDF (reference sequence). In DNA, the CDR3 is TGTGCCACCAGCACACAGGGGGCGAACACCGGGGAGCTGTTTTTT. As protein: CATSTQGANTGELFF.

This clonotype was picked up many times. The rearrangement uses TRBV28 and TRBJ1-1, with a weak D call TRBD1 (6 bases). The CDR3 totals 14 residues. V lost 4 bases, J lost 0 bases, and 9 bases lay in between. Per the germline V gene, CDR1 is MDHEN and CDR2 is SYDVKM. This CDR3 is CASSSGALNTEAFF. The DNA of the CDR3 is TGTGCCAGCAGTTCAGGGGCCCTGAACACTGAAGCTTTCTTT.

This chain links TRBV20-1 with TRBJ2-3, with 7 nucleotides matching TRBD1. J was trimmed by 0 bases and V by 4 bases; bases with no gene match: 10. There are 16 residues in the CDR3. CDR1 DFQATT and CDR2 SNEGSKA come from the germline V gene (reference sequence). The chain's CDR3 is CSAILGTAASTDTQYF. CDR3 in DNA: TGCAGTGCTATTCTTGGGACAGCCGCTAGCACAGATACGCAGTATTTT.

The CDR3 bases are TGCAGTGCTAGAGATGTCCGGTCGGGATCAGATACGCAGTATTTT. It codes for CSARDVRSGSDTQYF. The rearrangement joins TRBV20-1 to TRBJ2-3; tentative D call: TRBD2 (5 bases). CDR3 length: 15 amino acids. Germline CDR1 is DFQATT and CDR2 is SNEGSKA (reference sequence). With 0 bases removed from V and 4 bases from J, the gap between germline ends came to 14 bases.

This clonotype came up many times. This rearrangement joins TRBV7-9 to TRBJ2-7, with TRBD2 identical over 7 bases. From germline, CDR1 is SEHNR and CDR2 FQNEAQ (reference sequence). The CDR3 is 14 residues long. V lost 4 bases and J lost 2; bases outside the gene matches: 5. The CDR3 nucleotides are TGTGCCAGCAGCTCCGGGGGGAGCACCTACGAGCAGTACTTC. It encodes CASSSGGSTYEQYF.

As DNA, the CDR3 is TGTGCCAGCAGTCTCGACAGGGCTTACGAGCAGTACGTC. It translates to CASSLDRAYEQYV. V gene TRBV7-8 combines with J gene TRBJ2-7, with 7 bases identical to TRBD1. Germline V CDR1 and CDR2: SGHVS, FQNEAQ. With 6 bases clipped from V and 4 bases from J, the junction kept 6 bases outside the gene matches. The CDR3 extends over 13 amino acids.

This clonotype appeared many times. In nucleotides, the CDR3 is TGTGCCAGCAGTACTAGCGGGTCTTCCTACGAGCAGTACTTC. It is translated as CASSTSGSSYEQYF. The chain employs TRBV2 and TRBJ2-7; the match to TRBD2 covers 9 bases. V was pared by 5 bases and J by 1 base, with 3 bases of the junction left unmatched. The CDR3 runs to 14 residues. In germline, CDR1 is SNHLY, CDR2 FYNNEI.

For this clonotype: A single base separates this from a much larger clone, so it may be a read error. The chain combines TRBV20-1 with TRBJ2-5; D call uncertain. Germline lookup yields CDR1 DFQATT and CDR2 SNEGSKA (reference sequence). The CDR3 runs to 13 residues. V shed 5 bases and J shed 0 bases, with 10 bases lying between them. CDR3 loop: CSAWAPYQETQYF. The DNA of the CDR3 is TGCAGTGCTTGGGCGCCGTACCAAGAGACCCAGTACTTC.

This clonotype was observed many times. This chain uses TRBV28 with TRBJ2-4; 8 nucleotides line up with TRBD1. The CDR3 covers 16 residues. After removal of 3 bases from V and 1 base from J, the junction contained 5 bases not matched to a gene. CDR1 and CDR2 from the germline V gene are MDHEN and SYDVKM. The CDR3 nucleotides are TGTGCCAGCAGTTTTTCAGGGGGCTCGGCCAAAAACATTCAGTACTTC. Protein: CASSFSGGSAKNIQYF.

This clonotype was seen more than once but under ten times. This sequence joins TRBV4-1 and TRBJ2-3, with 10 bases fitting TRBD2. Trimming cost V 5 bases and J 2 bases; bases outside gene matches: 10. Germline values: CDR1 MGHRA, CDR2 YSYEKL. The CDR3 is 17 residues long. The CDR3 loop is CASSSILLAGDTDTQYF. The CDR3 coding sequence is TGCGCCAGCAGCTCAATTCTGCTAGCGGGAGACACAGATACGCAGTATTTT.

In DNA, the CDR3 is TGTGCCAGCAGCCGTGGGGGGGGGGCCTACGAGCAGTACTTC. Translating gives CASSRGGGAYEQYF. The chain couples TRBV12-3 or TRBV12-4 to TRBJ2-7; 7 bases are shared with TRBD2. This CDR3 spans 14 amino acids. The V gene end was trimmed by 6 bases and the J gene end by 2 bases; junction bases not matched to a gene: 7.

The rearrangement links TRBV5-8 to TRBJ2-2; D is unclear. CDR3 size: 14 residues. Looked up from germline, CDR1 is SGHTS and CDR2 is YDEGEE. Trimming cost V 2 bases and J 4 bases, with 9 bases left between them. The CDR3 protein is CASSFRQPTGELFF. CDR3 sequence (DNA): TGTGCCAGCAGCTTTCGGCAGCCCACCGGGGAGCTGTTTTTT.

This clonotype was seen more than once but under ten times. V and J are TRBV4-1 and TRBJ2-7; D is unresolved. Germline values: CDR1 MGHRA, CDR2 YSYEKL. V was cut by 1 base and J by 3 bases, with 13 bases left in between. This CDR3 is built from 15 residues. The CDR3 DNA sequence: TGCGCCAGCAGCCAAGGGGGTGTTTCGGTCTACGAGCAGTACTTC. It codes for CASSQGGVSVYEQYF.

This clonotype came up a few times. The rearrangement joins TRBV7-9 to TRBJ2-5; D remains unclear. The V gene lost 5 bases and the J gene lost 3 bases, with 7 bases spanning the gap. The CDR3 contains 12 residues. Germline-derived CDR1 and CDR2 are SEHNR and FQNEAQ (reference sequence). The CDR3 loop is CASSPLKETQYF. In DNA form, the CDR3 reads TGTGCCAGCAGCCCCTTAAAAGAGACCCAGTACTTC.

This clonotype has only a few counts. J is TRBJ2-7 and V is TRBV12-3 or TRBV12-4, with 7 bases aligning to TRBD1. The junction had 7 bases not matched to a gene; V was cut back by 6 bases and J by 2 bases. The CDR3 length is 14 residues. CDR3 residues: CASRLGQSPYEQYF. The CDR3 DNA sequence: TGTGCCAGCAGACTGGGACAGTCACCCTACGAGCAGTACTTC.

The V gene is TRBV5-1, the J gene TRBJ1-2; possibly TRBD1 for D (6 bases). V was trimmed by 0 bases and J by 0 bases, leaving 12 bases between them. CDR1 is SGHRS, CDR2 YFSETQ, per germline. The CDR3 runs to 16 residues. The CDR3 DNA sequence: TGCGCCAGCAGCTTGGGGTGGGACACAGCTAACTATGGCTACACCTTC. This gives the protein CASSLGWDTANYGYTF.

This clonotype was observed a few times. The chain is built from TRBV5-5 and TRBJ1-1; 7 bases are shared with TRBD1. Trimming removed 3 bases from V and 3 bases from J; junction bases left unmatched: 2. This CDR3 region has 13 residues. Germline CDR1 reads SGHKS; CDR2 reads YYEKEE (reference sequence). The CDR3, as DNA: TGTGCCAGCAGCTCCCAGGGGGACACTGAAGCTTTCTTT. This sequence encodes CASSSQGDTEAFF. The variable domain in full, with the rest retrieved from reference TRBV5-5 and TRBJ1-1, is DAGVTQSPTHLIKTRGQQVTLRCSPISGHKSVSWYQQVLGQGPQFIFQYYEKEERGRGNFPDRFSARQFPNYSSELNVNALLLGDSALYLCASSSQGDTEAFFGQGTRLTVV.